A selection of T cell receptor beta chains follows, all from one sample in a study of blood T cell repertoires in COVID-19. Sequencing used immunoSEQ multiplex PCR; TCRdb keeps in-frame clones, though not all of them. The data hold about 170,000 clones, with around 82% observed a single time. Sequencing was done on a sample of peripheral blood. These receptor sequences come from a woman aged 70 to 79 who had recovered from COVID-19. Each CDR3 is given with its conserved first and last residue. The order of the fields is D gene, clone size, V gene, J gene, CDR3 DNA, CDR3 protein. D genes are given only for firm matches. Only part of the rows carry a size: once, few, many, or a class if the clone is expanded.

TRBD1	NA	TRBV28	TRBJ1-4	TGTGCCAGCAGGCCAACAGGGGCGGGTAATGAAAAACTGTTTTTT	CASRPTGAGNEKLFF
NA	NA	TRBV7-6	TRBJ2-3	TGTGCCAGCAGCTTAAGCGATACGCAGTATTTT	CASSLSDTQYF
TRBD2	NA	TRBV11-2	TRBJ2-1	TGTGCCAGCTCCCCCCTTGGGGGGGGCAATGAGCAGTTCTTC	CASSPLGGGNEQFF
TRBD2	NA	TRBV30	TRBJ2-7	TGTGCCTGGCACCTAGCGGGAGGGCCCTACGAGCAGTACTTC	CAWHLAGGPYEQYF
NA	NA	TRBV7-9	TRBJ2-3	TGTGCCAGCAGCCGGGAGATCACAGATACGCAGTATTTT	CASSREITDTQYF
TRBD2	few	TRBV9	TRBJ2-3	TGTGCCAGCAGCGTAGAGAGCGGGGGGGCCGGGGATACGCAGTATTTT	CASSVESGGAGDTQYF
NA	NA	TRBV19	TRBJ2-1	TGTGCCAGTAGTATAGATCCCCCCCCTAGCAATAGGCAGTTCTTC	CASSIDPPPSNRQFF
TRBD2	NA	TRBV14	TRBJ2-3	TGTGCCAGCAGCCAAGACGGGAGGCCCCCAGATACGCAGTATTTT	CASSQDGRPPDTQYF
NA	NA	TRBV5-5	TRBJ1-2	TGTGCCAGCAGCTTGGGAAGCGGGGGGTCCAACTATGGCTACACCTTC	CASSLGSGGSNYGYTF
TRBD2	NA	TRBV18	TRBJ2-5	TGTGCCAGCTCCTGGGAGGGGCCCCCCCAAGAGACCCAGTACTTC	CASSWEGPPQETQYF
TRBD1	NA	TRBV7-8	TRBJ2-2	TGTGCCAGCAGCCCAAACAGGGGCCTACCACTGAACACCGGGGAGCTGTTTTTT	CASSPNRGLPLNTGELFF
NA	medium-sized	TRBV21-1	TRBJ1-5	TGTGCCAGCAGCACCGCCAGGGGACGGTATAGCAATCAGCCCCAGCATTTT	CASSTARGRYSNQPQHF
NA	NA	TRBV5-6	TRBJ2-6	TGTGCCAGCAGCTTAGGACAGTCTGGGGCCAACGTCCTGACTTTC	CASSLGQSGANVLTF
NA	NA	TRBV7-3	TRBJ1-1	TGTGCCAGCAGCTTAAGCCAGGGGACGAACACTGAAGCTTTCTTT	CASSLSQGTNTEAFF
NA	NA	TRBV10-3	TRBJ2-3	TGTGCCATCAGTGTGGGAGCACGGGCAGATACGCAGTATTTT	CAISVGARADTQYF
NA	NA	TRBV14	TRBJ1-5	TGTGCCAGCAGCCAAGGGCCGTATAGCAATCAGCCCCAGCATTTT	CASSQGPYSNQPQHF
NA	NA	TRBV6-1	TRBJ2-1	TGTGCCAGCAGTGAAGCCCCCCCCGGCGGCTCCTACAATGAGCAGTTCTTC	CASSEAPPGGSYNEQFF
TRBD2	NA	TRBV10-2	TRBJ2-3	TGCGCCAGCAGTGAGGGTGGGGCTAGCGGGGGGACAGATACGCAGTATTTT	CASSEGGASGGTDTQYF
NA	NA	TRBV3-1/TRBV3-2	TRBJ1-4	TGTGCCAGCAGCCCCCAGGCCCTTAATGAAAAACTGTTTTTT	CASSPQALNEKLFF
TRBD2	NA	TRBV18	TRBJ2-5	TGTGCCAGCTCACCACCACTAGCGGGAGGGGAGACCCAGTACTTC	CASSPPLAGGETQYF
TRBD2	NA	TRBV27	TRBJ2-3	TGTGCCAGCAGTTCAGCGGGGCTTTTGAATACGCAGTATTTT	CASSSAGLLNTQYF
NA	NA	TRBV2	TRBJ2-2	TGTGCCAGCACCATCGACAGAGACACCGGGGAGCTGTTTTTT	CASTIDRDTGELFF
TRBD1	NA	TRBV4-1	TRBJ1-5	TGCGCCAGCAGCCTTAGACAGGGGGGTCGAGGCAATCAGCCCCAGCATTTT	CASSLRQGGRGNQPQHF